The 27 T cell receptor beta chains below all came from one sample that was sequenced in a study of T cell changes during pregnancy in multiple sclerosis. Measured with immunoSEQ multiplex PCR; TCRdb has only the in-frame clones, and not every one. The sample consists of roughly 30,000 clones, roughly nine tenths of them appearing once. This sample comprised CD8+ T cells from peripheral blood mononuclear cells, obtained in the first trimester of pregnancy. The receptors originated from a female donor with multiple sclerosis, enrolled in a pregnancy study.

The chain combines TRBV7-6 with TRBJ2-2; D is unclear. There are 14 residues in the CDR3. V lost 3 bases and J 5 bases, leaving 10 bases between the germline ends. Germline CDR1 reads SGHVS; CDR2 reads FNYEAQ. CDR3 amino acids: CASSLVAETGELFF. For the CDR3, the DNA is TGTGCCAGCAGCTTGGTAGCTGAGACCGGGGAGCTGTTTTTT.

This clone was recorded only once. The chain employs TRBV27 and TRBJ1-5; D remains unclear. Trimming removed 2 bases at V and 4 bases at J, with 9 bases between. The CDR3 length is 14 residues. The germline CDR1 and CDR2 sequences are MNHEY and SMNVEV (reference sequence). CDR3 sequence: CASSLMAGNQPQHF. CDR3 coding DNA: TGTGCCAGCAGTTTAATGGCGGGTAATCAGCCCCAGCATTTT.

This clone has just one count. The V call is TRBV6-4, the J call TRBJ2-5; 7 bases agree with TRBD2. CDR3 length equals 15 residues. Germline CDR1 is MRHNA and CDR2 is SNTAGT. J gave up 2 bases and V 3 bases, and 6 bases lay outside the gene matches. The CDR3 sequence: CASSETGGDQETQYF. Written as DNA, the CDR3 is TGTGCCAGCAGTGAGACGGGGGGAGATCAAGAGACCCAGTACTTC.

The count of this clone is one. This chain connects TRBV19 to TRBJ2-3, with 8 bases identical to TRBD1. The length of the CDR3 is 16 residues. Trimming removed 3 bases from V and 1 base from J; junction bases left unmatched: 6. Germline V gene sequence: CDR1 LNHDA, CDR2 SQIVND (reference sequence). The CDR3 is CASSITQGEGTDTQYF. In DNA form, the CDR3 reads TGTGCCAGTAGTATCACACAGGGGGAAGGCACAGATACGCAGTATTTT. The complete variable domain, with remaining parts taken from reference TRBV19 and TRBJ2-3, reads DGGITQSPKYLFRKEGQNVTLSCEQNLNHDAMYWYRQDPGQGLRLIYYSQIVNDFQKGDIAEGYSVSREKKESFPLTVTSAQKNPTAFYLCASSITQGEGTDTQYFGPGTRLTVL.

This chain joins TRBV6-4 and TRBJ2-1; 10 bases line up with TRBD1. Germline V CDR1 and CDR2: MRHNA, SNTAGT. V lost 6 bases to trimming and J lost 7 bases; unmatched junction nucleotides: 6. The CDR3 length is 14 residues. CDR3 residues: CASRPGQGFNEQFF. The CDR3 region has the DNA TGTGCCAGCAGACCGGGACAGGGGTTTAATGAGCAGTTCTTC.

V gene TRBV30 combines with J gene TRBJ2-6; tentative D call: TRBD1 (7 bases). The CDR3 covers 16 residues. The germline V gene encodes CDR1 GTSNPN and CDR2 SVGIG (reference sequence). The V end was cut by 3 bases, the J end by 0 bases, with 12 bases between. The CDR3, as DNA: TGTGCCTGGAGCCAGGGGGGAACCTCTGGGGCCAACGTCCTGACTTTC. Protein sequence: CAWSQGGTSGANVLTF.

The CDR3 bases are TGTGCCAGCAGCCAAGAGGGGAAACGGGAGTACTCCTACAATGAGCAGTTCTTC. Translated, it gives CASSQEGKREYSYNEQFF. The chain combines TRBV14 with TRBJ2-1; possibly TRBD2 for D (6 bases). Germline V lookup: CDR1 SGHDN, CDR2 FVKESK. Between the trimmed V and J ends, which lost 0 bases and 0 bases, there was a span of 15 bases. The CDR3 has 18 amino acids.

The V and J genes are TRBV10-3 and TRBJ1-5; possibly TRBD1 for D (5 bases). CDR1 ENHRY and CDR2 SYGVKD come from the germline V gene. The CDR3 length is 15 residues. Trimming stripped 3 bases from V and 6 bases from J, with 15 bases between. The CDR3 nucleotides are TGTGCCATCAGTGACCGCAGGGTAGAAGGTCAGCCCCAGCATTTT. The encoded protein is CAISDRRVEGQPQHF.

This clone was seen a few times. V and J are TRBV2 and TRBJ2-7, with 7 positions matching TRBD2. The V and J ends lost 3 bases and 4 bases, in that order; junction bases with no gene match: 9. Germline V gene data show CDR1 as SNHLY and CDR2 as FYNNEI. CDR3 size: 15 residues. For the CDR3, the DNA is TGTGCCAGCAGTGAGTTGGCGGGAGATGCTTACGAGCAGTACTTC. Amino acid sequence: CASSELAGDAYEQYF.

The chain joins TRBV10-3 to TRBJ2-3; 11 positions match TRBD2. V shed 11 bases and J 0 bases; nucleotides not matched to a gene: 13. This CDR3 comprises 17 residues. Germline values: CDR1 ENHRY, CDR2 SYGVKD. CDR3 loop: CASTGTSGITSTDTQYF. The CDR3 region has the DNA TGTGCCTCCACGGGGACTAGCGGAATAACTAGCACAGATACGCAGTATTTT.

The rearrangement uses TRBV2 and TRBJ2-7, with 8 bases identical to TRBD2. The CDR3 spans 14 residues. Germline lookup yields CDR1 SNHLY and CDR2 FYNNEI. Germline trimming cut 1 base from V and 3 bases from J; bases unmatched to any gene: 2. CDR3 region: CASSEGAGGYEQYF. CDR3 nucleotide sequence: TGTGCCAGCAGTGAAGGGGCGGGGGGCTACGAGCAGTACTTC. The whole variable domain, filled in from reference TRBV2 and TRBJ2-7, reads EPEVTQTPSHQVTQMGQEVILRCVPISNHLYFYWYRQILGQKVEFLVSFYNNEISEKSEIFDDQFSVERPDGSNFTLKIRSTKLEDSAMYFCASSEGAGGYEQYFGPGTRLTVT.

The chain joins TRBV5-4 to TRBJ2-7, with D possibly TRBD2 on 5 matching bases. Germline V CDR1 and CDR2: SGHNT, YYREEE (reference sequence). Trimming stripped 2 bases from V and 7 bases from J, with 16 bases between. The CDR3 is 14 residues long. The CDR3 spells CASSFTRPLGEQYF. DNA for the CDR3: TGTGCCAGCAGCTTTACTAGGCCTCTCGGAGAGCAGTACTTC.

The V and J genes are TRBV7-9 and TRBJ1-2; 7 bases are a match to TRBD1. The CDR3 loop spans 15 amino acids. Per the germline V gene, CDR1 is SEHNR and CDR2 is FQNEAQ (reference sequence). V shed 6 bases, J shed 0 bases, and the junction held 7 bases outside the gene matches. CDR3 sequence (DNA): TGTGCCAGCAGACCCTGGGACAGTTCTAACTATGGCTACACCTTC. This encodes CASRPWDSSNYGYTF.

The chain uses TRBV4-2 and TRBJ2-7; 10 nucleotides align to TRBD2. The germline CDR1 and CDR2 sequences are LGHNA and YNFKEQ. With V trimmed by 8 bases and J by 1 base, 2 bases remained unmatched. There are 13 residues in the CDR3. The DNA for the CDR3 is TGTGCCAGCGGACTAGCGGTATCCTACGAGCAGTACTTC. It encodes CASGLAVSYEQYF.

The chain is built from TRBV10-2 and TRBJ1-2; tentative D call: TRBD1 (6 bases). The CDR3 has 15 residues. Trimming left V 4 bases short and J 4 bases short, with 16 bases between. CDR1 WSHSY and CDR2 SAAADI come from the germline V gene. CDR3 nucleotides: TGCGCCAGCAGTGCGCCGGACAGAAAATTCTATGGCTACACCTTC. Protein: CASSAPDRKFYGYTF.

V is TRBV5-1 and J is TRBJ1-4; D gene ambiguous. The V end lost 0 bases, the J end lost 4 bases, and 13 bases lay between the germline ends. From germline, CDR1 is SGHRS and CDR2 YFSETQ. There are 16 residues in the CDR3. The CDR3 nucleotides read TGCGCCAGCAGCTTGGGGAGATACGGGGTTAATGAAAAACTGTTTTTT. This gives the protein CASSLGRYGVNEKLFF. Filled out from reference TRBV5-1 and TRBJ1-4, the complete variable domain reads KAGVTQTPRYLIKTRGQQVTLSCSPISGHRSVSWYQQTPGQGLQFLFEYFSETQRNKGNFPGRFSGRQFSNSRSEMNVSTLELGDSALYLCASSLGRYGVNEKLFFGSGTQLSVL.

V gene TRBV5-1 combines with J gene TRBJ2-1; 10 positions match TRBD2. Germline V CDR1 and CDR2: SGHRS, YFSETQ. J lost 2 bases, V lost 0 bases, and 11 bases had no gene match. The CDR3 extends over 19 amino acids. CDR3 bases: TGCGCCAGCAGCTTGGTCCCTAGCGGGGGTGTGGGTCCCTACAATGAGCAGTTCTTC. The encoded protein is CASSLVPSGGVGPYNEQFF. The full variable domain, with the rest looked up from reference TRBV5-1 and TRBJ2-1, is KAGVTQTPRYLIKTRGQQVTLSCSPISGHRSVSWYQQTPGQGLQFLFEYFSETQRNKGNFPGRFSGRQFSNSRSEMNVSTLELGDSALYLCASSLVPSGGVGPYNEQFFGPGTRLTVL.

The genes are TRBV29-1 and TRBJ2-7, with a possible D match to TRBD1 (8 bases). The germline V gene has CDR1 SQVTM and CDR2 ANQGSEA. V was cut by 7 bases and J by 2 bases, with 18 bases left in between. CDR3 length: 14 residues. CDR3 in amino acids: CSARGGDRPYEQYF. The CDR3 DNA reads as TGCAGCGCCCGAGGGGGGGACAGGCCCTACGAGCAGTACTTC.

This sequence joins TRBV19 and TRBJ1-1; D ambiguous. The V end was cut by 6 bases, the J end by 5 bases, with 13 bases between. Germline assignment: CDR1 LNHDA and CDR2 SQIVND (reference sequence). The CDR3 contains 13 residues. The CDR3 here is CASRIFTGTEAFF. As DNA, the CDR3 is TGTGCCAGTAGAATCTTCACGGGTACTGAAGCTTTCTTT.

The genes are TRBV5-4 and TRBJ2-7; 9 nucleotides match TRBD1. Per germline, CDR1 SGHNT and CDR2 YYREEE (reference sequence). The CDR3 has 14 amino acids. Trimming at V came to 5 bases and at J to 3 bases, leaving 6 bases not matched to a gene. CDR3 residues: CASSYRDRVYEQYF. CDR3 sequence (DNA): TGTGCCAGCAGTTACCGGGACAGGGTCTACGAGCAGTACTTC.

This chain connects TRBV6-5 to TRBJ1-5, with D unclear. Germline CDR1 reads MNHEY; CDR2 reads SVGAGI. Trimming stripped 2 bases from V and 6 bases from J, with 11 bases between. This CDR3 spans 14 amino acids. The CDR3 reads CASSYEGIFQPQHF. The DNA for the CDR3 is TGTGCCAGCAGTTACGAGGGAATTTTTCAGCCCCAGCATTTT.

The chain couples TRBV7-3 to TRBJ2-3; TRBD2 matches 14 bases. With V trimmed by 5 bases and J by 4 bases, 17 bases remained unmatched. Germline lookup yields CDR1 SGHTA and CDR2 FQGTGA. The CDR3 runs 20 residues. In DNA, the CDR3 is TGTGCCAGCAGCCCAAGGGGACTAGCGGGAGAAGGGCGTAAGGCAGATACGCAGTATTTT. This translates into CASSPRGLAGEGRKADTQYF.

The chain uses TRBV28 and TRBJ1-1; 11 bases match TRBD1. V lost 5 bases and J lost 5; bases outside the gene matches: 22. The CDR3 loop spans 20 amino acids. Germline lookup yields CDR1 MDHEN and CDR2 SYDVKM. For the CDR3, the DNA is TGTGCCAGCAGTCTGAAACTTAGAGCCCCGGACAGGGGGCGTTGGACTGAAGCTTTCTTT. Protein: CASSLKLRAPDRGRWTEAFF.

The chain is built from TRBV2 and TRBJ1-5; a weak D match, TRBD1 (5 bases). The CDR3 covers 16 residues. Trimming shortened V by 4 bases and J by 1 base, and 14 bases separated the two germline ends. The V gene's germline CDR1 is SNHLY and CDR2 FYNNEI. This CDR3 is CASSASVGGSNQPQHF. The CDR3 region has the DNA TGTGCCAGCAGTGCTTCGGTGGGGGGAAGCAATCAGCCCCAGCATTTT.

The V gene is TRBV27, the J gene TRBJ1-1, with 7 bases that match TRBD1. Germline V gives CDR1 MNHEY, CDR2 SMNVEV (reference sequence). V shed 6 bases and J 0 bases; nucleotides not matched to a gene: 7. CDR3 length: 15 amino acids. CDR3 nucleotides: TGTGCCAGCAGCCCCGGACAGGAGGTGAACACTGAAGCTTTCTTT. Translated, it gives CASSPGQEVNTEAFF.

For the CDR3, the DNA is TGTGCCAGTAGTATAGCTTTCGGGGGGAACACTGAAGCTTTCTTT. Translating gives CASSIAFGGNTEAFF. The rearrangement links TRBV19 to TRBJ1-1; D perhaps matches TRBD1 (5 bases). In germline, CDR1 is LNHDA, CDR2 SQIVND (reference sequence). V gave up 1 base and J gave up 1 base, with 10 bases separating them. The CDR3 has 15 amino acids.

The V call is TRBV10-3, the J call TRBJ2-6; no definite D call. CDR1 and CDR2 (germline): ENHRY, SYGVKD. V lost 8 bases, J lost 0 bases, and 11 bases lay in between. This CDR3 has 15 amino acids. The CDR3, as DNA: TGTGCCATCCAAGAAAACTCCTCTGGGGCCAACGTCCTGACTTTC. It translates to CAIQENSSGANVLTF.